The present T cell receptor (beta chain) was sequenced within a study of T-cell reconstitution after alpha-beta-depleted transplantation in children. With V trimmed by 1 base and J by 8 bases, 1 base remained unmatched. The germline gives CDR1 SGHRS, CDR2 YFSETQ. The CDR3 is 14 amino acids. This clonotype came up many times. It was with unique molecular identifiers that the TCRbeta library was prepared. One entry per CDR3 protein, called by TCRdb with MiXCR from the PCR reads. Among fewer than 25,000 distinct CDR3 sequences listed, roughly a tenth were seen once. The sequence derives from a human donor who donated a stem cell graft to a child with chronic granulomatous disease. V usage is TRBV5-1 and J usage is TRBJ1-6, with 9 bases that match TRBD1. This specimen consisted of PBMCs from the stem cell graft donor, obtained from the stem cell graft. In DNA form, the CDR3 reads TGCGCCAGCAGCTTGCGGACAGGGGATTCACCCCTCCACTTT. Translating it yields CASSLRTGDSPLHF. The full variable domain, completed using reference TRBV5-1 and TRBJ1-6, is KAGVTQTPRYLIKTRGQQVTLSCSPISGHRSVSWYQQTPGQGLQFLFEYFSETQRNKGNFPGRFSGRQFSNSRSEMNVSTLELGDSALYLCASSLRTGDSPLHFGNGTRLTVT.